Reported below is one TCR beta chain. It has no known antigen specificity. Within one base of it there is no much larger clone, and no base qualities were kept. This specimen comes from a study of graft-versus-host responses after intestinal transplantation (dated by TCRdb to about 2021). Background on the whole study: The transplants that recipients got were multivisceral, liver-intestinal, or isolated intestinal. Every recipient was given anti-thymocyte globulin induction, followed by about 3 years of maintenance tacrolimus and steroids. After intestinal transplantation, graft-versus-host and host-versus-graft alloreactive T cell clones were followed in the graft, circulation and bone marrow using bulk TCR-beta CDR3 sequencing. To identify alloreactive clones, pre-transplant mixed lymphocyte reaction products were sequenced and compared with unstimulated pre-transplant donor and recipient T cells. The cohort enrolled about two dozen intestinal transplant recipients, one of whom was a retransplant, and a few patients without pretransplant specimens were excluded. Donor T cell macrochimerism was defined as a peak of at least 4% donor T cells among recipient peripheral blood mononuclear cells. Instead of going to the commercial service, samples from a few later patients were sequenced in-house on an Illumina MiSeq and processed with MiXCR. On the study overall, not on this receptor specifically: The conclusions were limited by the relatively low number and heterogeneity of the intestinal transplant patients. GvH clones were detected in recipient bone marrow, and some appeared earlier in ileal mucosa or blood, consistent with an intestinal mucosal origin. In patients with donor T cell macrochimerism, the allografts had high GvH to HvG T cell clonal ratios. Early after transplant, declines in HvG clones were associated with peak levels of circulating GvH clones.

V gives up 0 bases and J gives up 4 bases, and the segment between their germline ends measures 13 bases. From the cysteine up to the phenylalanine, the CDR3 has a length of 16 residues. The sequence is cut down to CDR3 DNA, 48 bases in frame from base 1. Looking up the germline V gene yields CDR1 KGHSH and CDR2 LQKENI. In the first month after transplant, blood samples were collected up to 4 times, and after that at least monthly when available. The protocol used for the library was the immunoSEQ multiplex PCR assay. High-throughput TCR-beta CDR3 sequencing of genomic DNA from most patients was performed by Adaptive Biotechnologies. In the original analysis: TCR sequencing data for some 17 patients were retrieved from Adaptive's ImmunoSEQ software; three other patients were processed with MiXCR and VDJtools. CDR3 nucleotide sequences shared between donor and recipient were removed because the origin of such sequences could not be assigned. To count as alloreactive, a clone needed at least 2-fold expansion over unstimulated cells and a minimum CFSE-low frequency of 0.002% (template counts) or 0.001% (read counts). A clone was considered mappable if detected in the sequenced pre-transplant spleen, lymph node, or MLR CFSE-low populations of the donor or recipient. Cumulative frequency of alloreactive clones was calculated as a percentage of all sequences weighted by copy number. TCRdb's version of the immuneACCESS table is confined to in-frame rearrangements and falls short of the full clone set. An unresolved V gene accounts for under half of the shortfall where checked; the remainder is of unknown origin. The DNA was the basis for D and trimming; V, J and clone size are from that table. Here the sample has tens of thousands of clones; 85% to 95% occur a single time. The leading ten clones occupy 5.5% to 6% of the sample.

The specimen comprised PBMCs, sampled 750 to 800 days after a first intestinal transplant, on the day of a second. Recombination linked TRBV18 to TRBJ2-1; perhaps TRBD2 is the D gene, with 6 bases matching. The sequence derives from a human patient who received an intestinal transplant, so some T cells may come from the graft donor. The CDR3 protein sequence reads: CASSPPGGGDYNEQFF. The DNA sequence is given as TGTGCCAGCTCACCACCGGGGGGAGGAGATTACAATGAGCAGTTCTTC.